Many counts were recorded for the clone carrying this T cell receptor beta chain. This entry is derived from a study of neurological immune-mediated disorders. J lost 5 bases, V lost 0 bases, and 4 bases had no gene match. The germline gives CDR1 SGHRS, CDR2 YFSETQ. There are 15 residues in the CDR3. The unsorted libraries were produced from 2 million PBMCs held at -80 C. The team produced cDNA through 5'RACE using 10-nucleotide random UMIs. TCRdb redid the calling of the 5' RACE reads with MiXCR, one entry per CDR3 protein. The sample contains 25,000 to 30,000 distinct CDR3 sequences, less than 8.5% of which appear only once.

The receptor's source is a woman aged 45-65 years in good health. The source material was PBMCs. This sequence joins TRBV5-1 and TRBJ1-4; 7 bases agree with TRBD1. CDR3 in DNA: TGCGCCAGCAGCTTGGGCGGGACAGTAAATGAAAAACTGTTTTTT. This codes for CASSLGGTVNEKLFF. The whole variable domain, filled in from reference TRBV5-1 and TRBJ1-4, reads KAGVTQTPRYLIKTRGQQVTLSCSPISGHRSVSWYQQTPGQGLQFLFEYFSETQRNKGNFPGRFSGRQFSNSRSEMNVSTLELGDSALYLCASSLGGTVNEKLFFGSGTQLSVL.